This is a list of T cell receptor beta chains from one sample in a study of PD-1 blockade in classical Hodgkin lymphoma. Clones were sequenced by immunoSEQ multiplex PCR, and TCRdb holds only the in-frame ones, with some missing. The sample lists 50,000 or so clones; nearly 90% were seen once. The sample here was peripheral blood mononuclear cells (PBMCs), taken before the fourth cycle of nivolumab. These receptors came from a human donor with classical Hodgkin lymphoma. Both conserved end residues are trimmed from each CDR3. The order of the fields is V gene, CDR3 length, J gene, CDR3 protein.

TRBV6-5	13	TRBJ2-7	ASSSAGRGSYEQY
TRBV2	11	TRBJ2-5	ASSEAPRGTQY
TRBV10-3	14	TRBJ2-7	AISESKGSLPYEQY
TRBV5-1	14	TRBJ2-2	ASSADRGSATGELF
TRBV5-4	13	TRBJ1-5	ASSAGQGFNQPQH
TRBV5-1	11	TRBJ2-1	ASTGQVGNEQF
TRBV10-3	11	TRBJ2-5	AISERQQETQY
TRBV5-4	13	TRBJ1-4	ASNLSGQGRGKLF
TRBV7-9	11	TRBJ1-2	ASSSGTSGGYT
TRBV7-3	9	TRBJ1-2	ASGTNYGYT
TRBV19	11	TRBJ1-1	ASSSRGNTEAF
TRBV9	16	TRBJ2-3	ASSPRGVGLVFSDTQY
TRBV30	12	TRBJ1-2	AWSVISRANGYT
TRBV27	13	TRBJ2-7	ASRGFREGPYEQY
TRBV4-1	13	TRBJ1-1	ASSQWGQGATEAF
TRBV28	9	TRBJ2-5	ASSLTETQY
TRBV4-1	13	TRBJ2-2	ASSLYDRNTGELF
TRBV2	11	TRBJ2-7	ASSESRSYEQY
TRBV10-3	12	TRBJ1-1	AISESGVGTEAF
TRBV10-1	15	TRBJ1-5	AIRQGPTIYSNQPQH
TRBV6-6	9	TRBJ1-1	ASRELTEAF
TRBV15	13	TRBJ1-5	ATSRDPVSNQPQH
TRBV28	10	TRBJ2-7	ASSFADYEQY
TRBV25-1	13	TRBJ2-7	ASSAWTGESSEQY
TRBV11-3	12	TRBJ2-7	ASNLSQDRGEQY
TRBV6-6	14	TRBJ2-3	ASSPWKGQGADTQY
TRBV6-4	13	TRBJ2-3	ANQPGDGRGDTQY
TRBV4-1	13	TRBJ2-5	ASSQAGQRQETQY
TRBV11-3	13	TRBJ2-5	ASRFLAGNQETQY